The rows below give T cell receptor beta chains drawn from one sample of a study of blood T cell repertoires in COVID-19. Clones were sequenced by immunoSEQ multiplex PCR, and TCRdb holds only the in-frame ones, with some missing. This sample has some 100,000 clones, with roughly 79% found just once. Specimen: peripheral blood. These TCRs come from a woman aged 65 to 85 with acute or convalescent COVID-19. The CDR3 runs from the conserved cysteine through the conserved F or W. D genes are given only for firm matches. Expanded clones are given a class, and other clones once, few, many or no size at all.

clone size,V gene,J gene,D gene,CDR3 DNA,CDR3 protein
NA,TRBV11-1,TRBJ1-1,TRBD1,TGTGCCAGCAGCTTGGTGGTCACAGGGGTGACTGAAGCTTTCTTT,CASSLVVTGVTEAFF
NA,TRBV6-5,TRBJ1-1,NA,TGTGCCAGCAGTATTAGGGGCACTGAAGCTTTCTTT,CASSIRGTEAFF
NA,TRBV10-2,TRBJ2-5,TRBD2,TGCGCCAGCAGTGATGATCTAGCGGGGGGCCTGGAGACCCAGTACTTC,CASSDDLAGGLETQYF
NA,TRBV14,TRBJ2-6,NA,TGTGCCAGCAGCCATGAGGGAGGAGGCTCTGGGGCCAACGTCCTGACTTTC,CASSHEGGGSGANVLTF
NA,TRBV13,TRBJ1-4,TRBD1,TGTGCCAGCAGCCCCTGGGACAGCCAAAATGAAAAACTGTTTTTT,CASSPWDSQNEKLFF
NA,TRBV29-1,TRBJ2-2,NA,TGCAGCTTCCGGGTCGGCGCGAACACCGGGGAGCTGTTTTTT,CSFRVGANTGELFF
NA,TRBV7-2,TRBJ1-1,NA,TGTGCCAGCAGCTTAGAAGCCGGGACAAGAGCGCTAGCTTTCTTT,CASSLEAGTRALAFF
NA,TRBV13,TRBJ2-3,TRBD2,TGTGCCAGCACCATTATTCCTAGCGGGGGGAGAGATACGCAGTATTTT,CASTIIPSGGRDTQYF
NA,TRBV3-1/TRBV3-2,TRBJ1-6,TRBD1,TGTGCCAGCAGCACCTCTGACAGGGGGACCTATAATTCACCCCTCCACTTT,CASSTSDRGTYNSPLHF
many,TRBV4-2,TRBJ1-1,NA,TGTGCCAGCAGCCAAGATAGCCTGAACACTGAAGCTTTCTTT,CASSQDSLNTEAFF
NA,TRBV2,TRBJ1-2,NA,TGTGCCAGCGGGGGCCGGAACTATGGCTACACCTTC,CASGGRNYGYTF
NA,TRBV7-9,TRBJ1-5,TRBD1,TGTGCCAGCAGCTTAGCACAGGGGAGTCAGCCCCAGCATTTT,CASSLAQGSQPQHF
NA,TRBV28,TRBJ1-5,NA,TGTGCCAGCAGTTTGACTGGCGATTATCAGCCCCAGCATTTT,CASSLTGDYQPQHF
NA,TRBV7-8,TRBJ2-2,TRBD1,TGTGCCAGCAGCTTAGCGCAGGGACAGGGCGGAACCGGGGAGCTGTTTTTT,CASSLAQGQGGTGELFF
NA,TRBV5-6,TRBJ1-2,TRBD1,TGTGCCAGCAGCAGGGACAGTCCCTGGCACACCTTC,CASSRDSPWHTF
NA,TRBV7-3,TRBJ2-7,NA,TGTGCCAGCAGCTTACATGGCGGGCCCAGCTCCTACGAGCAGTACTTC,CASSLHGGPSSYEQYF
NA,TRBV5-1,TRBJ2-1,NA,TGCGCCAGCAGATTTCTCTTGGGCAGCAGCTCCTACAATGAGCAGTTCTTC,CASRFLLGSSSYNEQFF
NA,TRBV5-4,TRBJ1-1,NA,TGTGCCAGCAGTTCTTCCGGGAGAACTGAAGCTTTCTTT,CASSSSGRTEAFF
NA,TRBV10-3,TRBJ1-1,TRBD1,TGTGCCATCAGGAATGAACAGGGGGCTGAAGCTTTCTTT,CAIRNEQGAEAFF
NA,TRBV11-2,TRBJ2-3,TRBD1,TGTGCCAGCAGCTCGAATCCCGGGACAGAGGGAGAGTATTTT,CASSSNPGTEGEYF
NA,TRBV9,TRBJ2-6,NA,TGTGCCAGCACCCTAGGGGGGGCGACGACCGGGGCCAACGTCCTGACTTTC,CASTLGGATTGANVLTF
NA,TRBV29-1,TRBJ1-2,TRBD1,TGCAGCGTTGAAGAAAGCCAGGGGGCTCGCGGCTACACCTTC,CSVEESQGARGYTF
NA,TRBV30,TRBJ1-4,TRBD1,TGTGCCTGGACTAGGGACAGCAGGAATGAAAAACTGTTTTTT,CAWTRDSRNEKLFF
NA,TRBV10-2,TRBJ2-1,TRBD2,TGCGCCAGCAGTGATCTTAGCGGGGTGTACAATGAGCAGTTCTTC,CASSDLSGVYNEQFF
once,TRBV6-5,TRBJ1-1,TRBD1,TGTGCCAGCAGTTGGGAGACAGGGTACCGGGAGGCTTTCTTT,CASSWETGYREAFF
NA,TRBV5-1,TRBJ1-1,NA,TGCGCCAGCAGCTTGGCCGATAGGGGGAACACTGAAGCTTTCTTT,CASSLADRGNTEAFF
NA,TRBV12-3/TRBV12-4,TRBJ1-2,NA,TGTGCCAGCAGTTCGACAGCTAACTATGGCTACACCTTC,CASSSTANYGYTF
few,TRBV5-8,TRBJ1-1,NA,TGTGCCACCGCGACTAGGATCTCAGCTTTCTTT,CATATRISAFF
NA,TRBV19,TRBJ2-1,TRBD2,TGTGCCAGTAGCTATCACGGACTAGCGGGGGACAATGAGCAGTTCTTC,CASSYHGLAGDNEQFF
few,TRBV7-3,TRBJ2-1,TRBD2,TGTGCCAGCAGCCACGGGGGGGCTTACAATGAGCAGTTCTTC,CASSHGGAYNEQFF
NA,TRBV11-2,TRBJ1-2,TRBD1,TGTGCCAGCAGCCTGGACAGGTCTAACTATGGCTACACCTTC,CASSLDRSNYGYTF